This TCR beta chain originates from a study of human T cells and chemical hapten exposure (dated by TCRdb to 2020 to 2023). Describing the broader study: For sensitization, 2% DPC in acetone was applied to a 2 cm by 2 cm area of upper inner arm skin. Throughout the study period of 20 to 25 weeks, patients also received therapeutic DPC doses to the scalp every week. Patch tests used Finn chambers with 0.01% DPC on the upper back, scored after 6 days by International Contact Dermatitis Research Group standards. The mostly female patient cohort included alopecia areata with under or over 50% scalp involvement, alopecia totalis and alopecia universalis. Libraries were pooled for sequencing, and variation in per-sample TCR yields was attributed mainly to small differences in library volumes within the pool. In alopecia patients, the study followed how the peripheral blood TCR repertoire changed in vivo over primary and secondary sensitization to diphenylcyclopropenone (DPC), a hapten. Patient blood was sampled pre-sensitization (week 0) and at 2, 6 and about 24 weeks after DPC sensitization. Roughly 30 alopecia patients provided blood for TCR sequencing at one to four time points (pre-sensitization, 2, 6 and 24 weeks).

CDR1 MNHEY and CDR2 SVGAGI are derived from the germline V gene. V trim: 5 bases; J trim: 7 bases; unmatched bases: 10. Measured from the cysteine to the phenylalanine, the CDR3 is 15 residues long. CDR3 DNA is the only sequence kept; it has 45 bases, read in frame from the first base. Overall study results and their limits: Compared with pre-sensitization or healthy control sets, expanded TCRs formed significantly more large CDR3 similarity clusters, which is consistent with antigen-driven responses. The number of TCRs above 1 in 1000 frequency did not change with DPC sensitization; there was no evidence of global repertoire structure alterations. A positive correlation was found between the number of PT1 expanded TCRs and patch test score, with significance reached at thresholds 8, 16 and 32 but not 4. All patients had alopecia, a presumed autoimmune disease, so their immune response might differ from that of healthy individuals. Repeated subsampling changed both the strength of the expansion versus patch-test correlation and the threshold at which the correlation became significant.

Per the publication, the time point label means: patch test 1, 2 weeks after DPC sensitization. The treatment or condition label on this specimen signifies: therapeutic diphenylcyclopropenone sensitization with weekly scalp DPC. At each patch-test visit, blood was drawn before the patch test was applied. Patients were considered eligible if aged 18 to 70, diagnosed with alopecia and deemed suitable for DPC therapy, and patients were excluded if pregnant. Unfractionated whole blood was collected in Tempus Blood RNA tubes, and total RNA was extracted from that blood. This clonotype showed up many times. It lacks a known antigen. No qualities accompany the bases; no much larger clone lies one base away. Library construction relied on RACE. The run used a NextSeq 500. During library preparation, unique molecular identifiers were attached to individual cDNA molecules so that TCRs could be counted quantitatively and reproducibly. Each blood RNA sample was used to sequence both TCR alpha and TCR beta chains. The paper's data handling went like this. A median of approximately 100,000 TCRs per sample was observed, with a range of 23,224 to 690,600. The Decombinator software suite was used to annotate the V, J and CDR3 of the TCR reads. To make PS versus PT1 abundance plots, every sample was subsampled to the same number of TCRs (28,000). TCRs were defined as expanded if absent before sensitization and observed at least eight times at the 2-week time point. The raw public reads went through TCRdb reprocessing: fastp at Q25, MiXCR clone calling, in-frame beta chains kept. CDR3 protein duplicates are merged, each entry listing the most common genes and DNA. TCRdb's processing, not the study's, gives the V and J calls here. A total of around 110,000 distinct CDR3 sequences appear in this sample, roughly 12% of them only once. Roughly 1.3% of the sample belongs to the ten largest clones.

The receptor was derived from a woman aged 45-65 years with alopecia areata. Some clones in this sample may be carry-over from other donors' samples. Recombination linked TRBV6-5 to TRBJ2-1; a stretch of 8 junction bases matches TRBD2. The sequencing used whole blood, collected in connection with sensitization to the hapten diphenylcyclopropenone (DPC). The CDR3 region has the sequence CASSPGGGLRNEQFF. The DNA sequence follows: TGTGCCAGCAGTCCCGGGGGGGGGCTGAGGAATGAGCAGTTCTTC.